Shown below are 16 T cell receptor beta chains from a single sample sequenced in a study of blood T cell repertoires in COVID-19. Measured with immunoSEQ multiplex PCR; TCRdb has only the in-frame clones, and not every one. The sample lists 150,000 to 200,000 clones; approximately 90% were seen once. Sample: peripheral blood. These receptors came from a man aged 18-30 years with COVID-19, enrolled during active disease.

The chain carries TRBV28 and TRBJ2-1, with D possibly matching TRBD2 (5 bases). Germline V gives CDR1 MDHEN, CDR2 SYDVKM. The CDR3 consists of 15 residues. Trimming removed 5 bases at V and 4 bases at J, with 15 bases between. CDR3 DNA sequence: TGTGCCAGCAGTCTGAGGTCTAGCTTATACAATGAGCAGTTCTTC. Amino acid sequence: CASSLRSSLYNEQFF.

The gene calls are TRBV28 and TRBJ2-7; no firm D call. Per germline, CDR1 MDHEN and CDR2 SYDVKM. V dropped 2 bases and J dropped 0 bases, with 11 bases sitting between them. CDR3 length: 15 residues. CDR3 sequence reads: CASSLGPHSSYEQYF. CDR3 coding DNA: TGTGCCAGCAGTTTAGGGCCCCATAGCTCCTACGAGCAGTACTTC. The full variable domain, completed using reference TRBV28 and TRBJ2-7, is DVKVTQSSRYLVKRTGEKVFLECVQDMDHENMFWYRQDPGLGLRLIYFSYDVKMKEKGDIPEGYSVSREKKERFSLILESASTNQTSMYLCASSLGPHSSYEQYFGPGTRLTVT.

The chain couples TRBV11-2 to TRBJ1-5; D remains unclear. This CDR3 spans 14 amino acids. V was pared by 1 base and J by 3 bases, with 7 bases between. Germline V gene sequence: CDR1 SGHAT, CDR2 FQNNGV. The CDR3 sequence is CASSLGGYNQPQHF. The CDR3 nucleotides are TGTGCCAGCAGCTTAGGAGGGTACAATCAGCCCCAGCATTTT.

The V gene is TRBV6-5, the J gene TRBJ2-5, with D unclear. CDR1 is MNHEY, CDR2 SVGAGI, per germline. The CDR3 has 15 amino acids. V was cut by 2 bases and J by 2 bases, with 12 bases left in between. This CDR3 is CASSYRWSRQETQYF. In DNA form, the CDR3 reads TGTGCCAGCAGTTACCGTTGGTCCAGACAAGAGACCCAGTACTTC.

CDR3 residues: CASSQTGQRLISNQPQHF. CDR3 DNA: TGTGCCAGCAGCCAAACGGGACAACGGTTGATTAGCAATCAGCCCCAGCATTTT. This chain connects TRBV28 to TRBJ1-5; tentatively, D is TRBD1 (6 bases). Per the germline V gene, CDR1 is MDHEN and CDR2 is SYDVKM. The V and J ends lost 6 bases and 0 bases respectively, with 21 bases between them. The CDR3 covers 18 residues.

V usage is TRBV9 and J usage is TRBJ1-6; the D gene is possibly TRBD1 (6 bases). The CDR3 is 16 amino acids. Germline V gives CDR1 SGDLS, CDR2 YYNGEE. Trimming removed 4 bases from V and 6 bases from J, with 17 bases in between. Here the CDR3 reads CASSPWGGAANSPLHF. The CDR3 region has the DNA TGTGCCAGCAGCCCTTGGGGGGGGGCAGCTAATTCACCCCTCCACTTT.

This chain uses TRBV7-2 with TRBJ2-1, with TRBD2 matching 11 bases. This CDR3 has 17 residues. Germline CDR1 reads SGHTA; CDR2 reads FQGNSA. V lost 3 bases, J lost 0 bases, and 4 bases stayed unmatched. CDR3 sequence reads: CASSFLAGGSSYNEQFF. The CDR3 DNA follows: TGTGCCAGCAGCTTCTTAGCGGGAGGGAGCTCCTACAATGAGCAGTTCTTC.

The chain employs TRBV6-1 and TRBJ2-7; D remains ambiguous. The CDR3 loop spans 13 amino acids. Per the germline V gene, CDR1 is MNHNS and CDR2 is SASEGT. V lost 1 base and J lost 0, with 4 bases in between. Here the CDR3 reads CASSEVISYEQYF. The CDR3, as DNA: TGTGCCAGCAGTGAAGTTATCTCCTACGAGCAGTACTTC.

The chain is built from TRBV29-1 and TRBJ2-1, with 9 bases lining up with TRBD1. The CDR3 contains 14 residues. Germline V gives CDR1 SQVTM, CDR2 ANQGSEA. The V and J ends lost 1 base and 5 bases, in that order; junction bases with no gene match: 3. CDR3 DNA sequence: TGCAGCGTTGAAGGGGGGACAGGGAACAATGAGCAGTTCTTC. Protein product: CSVEGGTGNNEQFF.

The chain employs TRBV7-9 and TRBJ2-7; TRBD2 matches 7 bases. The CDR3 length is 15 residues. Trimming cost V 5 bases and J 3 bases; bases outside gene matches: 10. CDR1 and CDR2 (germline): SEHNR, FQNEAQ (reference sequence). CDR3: CASSRPGGKDYEQYF. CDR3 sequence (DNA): TGTGCCAGCAGCCGACCGGGGGGAAAGGACTACGAGCAGTACTTC. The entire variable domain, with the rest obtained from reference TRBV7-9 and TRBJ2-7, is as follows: DTGVSQNPRHKITKRGQNVTFRCDPISEHNRLYWYRQTLGQGPEFLTYFQNEAQLEKSRLLSDRFSAERPKGSFSTLEIQRTEQGDSAMYLCASSRPGGKDYEQYFGPGTRLTVT.

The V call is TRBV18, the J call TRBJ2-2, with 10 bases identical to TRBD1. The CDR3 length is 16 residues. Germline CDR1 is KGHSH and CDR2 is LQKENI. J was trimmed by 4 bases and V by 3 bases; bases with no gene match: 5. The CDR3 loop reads CASSPRQGASTGELFF. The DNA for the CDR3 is TGTGCCAGCTCACCTAGACAGGGGGCGAGCACCGGGGAGCTGTTTTTT.

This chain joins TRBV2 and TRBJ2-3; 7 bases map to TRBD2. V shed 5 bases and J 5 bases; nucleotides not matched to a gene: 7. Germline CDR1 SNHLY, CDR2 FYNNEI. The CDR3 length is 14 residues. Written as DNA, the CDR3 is TGTGCCAGCAGTTTACTAGCGCTACAAGATACGCAGTATTTT. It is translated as CASSLLALQDTQYF. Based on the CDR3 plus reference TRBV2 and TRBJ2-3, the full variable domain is EPEVTQTPSHQVTQMGQEVILRCVPISNHLYFYWYRQILGQKVEFLVSFYNNEISEKSEIFDDQFSVERPDGSNFTLKIRSTKLEDSAMYFCASSLLALQDTQYFGPGTRLTVL.

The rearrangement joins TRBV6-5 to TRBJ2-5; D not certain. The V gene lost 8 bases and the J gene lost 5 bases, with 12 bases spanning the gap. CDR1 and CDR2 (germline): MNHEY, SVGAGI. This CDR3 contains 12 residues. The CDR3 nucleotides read TGTGCCAGCGGTTTTGGGCTGGAGACCCAGTACTTC. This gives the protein CASGFGLETQYF.

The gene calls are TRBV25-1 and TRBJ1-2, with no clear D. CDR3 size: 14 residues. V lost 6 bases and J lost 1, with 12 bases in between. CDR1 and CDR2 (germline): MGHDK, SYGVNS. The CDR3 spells CASRSPGGNYGYTF. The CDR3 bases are TGTGCCAGCAGGTCCCCGGGAGGTAACTATGGCTACACCTTC.

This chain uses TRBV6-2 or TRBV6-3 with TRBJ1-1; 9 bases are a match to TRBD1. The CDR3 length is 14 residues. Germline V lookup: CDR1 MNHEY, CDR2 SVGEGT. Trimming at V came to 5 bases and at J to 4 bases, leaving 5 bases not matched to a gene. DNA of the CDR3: TGTGCCAGCAGTCGACAGGGGGAGGGCACTGAAGCTTTCTTT. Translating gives CASSRQGEGTEAFF.

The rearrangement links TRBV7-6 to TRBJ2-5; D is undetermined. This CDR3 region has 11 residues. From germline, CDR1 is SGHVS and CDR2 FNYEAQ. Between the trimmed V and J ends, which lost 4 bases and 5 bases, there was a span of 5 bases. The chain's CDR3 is CASSSRETQYF. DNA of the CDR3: TGTGCCAGCAGCTCCCGGGAGACCCAGTACTTC. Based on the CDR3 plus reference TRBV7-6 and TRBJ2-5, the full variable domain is GAGVSQSPRYKVTKRGQDVALRCDPISGHVSLYWYRQALGQGPEFLTYFNYEAQQDKSGLPNDRFSAERPEGSISTLTIQRTEQRDSAMYRCASSSRETQYFGPGTRLLVL.